The 12 T cell receptor beta chains reported below all come from one sample, sequenced in a study of glioma-infiltrating T cells. Amplification of TCR alpha and beta CDR3 regions from RNA used iRepertoire nested multiplex PCR. TCRdb passed the multiplex PCR reads through MiXCR, listing each CDR3 protein once. Of under 150,000 distinct CDR3 sequences in the sample, 35% to 50% were seen once. Sequenced material: glioma tissue, nonneoplastic brain tissue, or PBMCs (not recorded which). These receptor sequences come from a human donor with low-grade glioma or glioblastoma, undergoing nonglioma brain surgery, or in good health (not recorded which).

Only a few counts were recorded for this clonotype. The rearrangement uses TRBV15 and TRBJ2-3; 11 bases line up with TRBD2. Trimming at V came to 0 bases and at J to 5 bases, leaving 7 bases not matched to a gene. The CDR3 consists of 17 residues. Germline loops: CDR1 LNHNV, CDR2 YYDKDF (reference sequence). CDR3 amino acids: CATSRDISGGARDTQYF. The CDR3 nucleotides are TGTGCCACCAGCAGAGATATTAGCGGGGGGGCCAGAGATACGCAGTATTTT.

This clonotype was seen at least ten times. The V gene is TRBV6-1, the J gene TRBJ1-1, with D perhaps matching TRBD1 (6 bases). The CDR3 has 14 residues. The V gene lost 1 base and the J gene lost 1 base, with 7 bases spanning the gap. The germline V gene encodes CDR1 MNHNS and CDR2 SASEGT. The CDR3 reads CASSEEQGNTEAFF. CDR3 DNA: TGTGCCAGCAGTGAAGAACAGGGGAACACTGAAGCTTTCTTT.

The chain couples TRBV2 to TRBJ1-5; D is possibly TRBD1 (5 bases). V lost 3 bases to trimming and J lost 5 bases, with 14 bases between them. Per germline, CDR1 SNHLY and CDR2 FYNNEI. The CDR3 contains 15 residues. The CDR3 is CASSDQGRIDQPQHF. CDR3 nucleotides: TGTGCCAGCAGTGACCAGGGTAGGATTGATCAGCCCCAGCATTTT.

The J gene is TRBJ2-3, the V gene TRBV27, with a possible D match to TRBD2 (5 bases). Trimming removed 6 bases from V and 2 bases from J, with 9 bases in between. Germline V lookup: CDR1 MNHEY, CDR2 SMNVEV (reference sequence). The CDR3 spans 13 residues. CDR3 amino acids: CASRRADTDTQYF. The CDR3 coding sequence is TGTGCCAGCAGGAGGGCAGACACAGATACGCAGTATTTT.

The chain carries TRBV15 and TRBJ1-2; TRBD1 might be the D (6 bases). Trimming shortened V by 0 bases and J by 4 bases, and 12 bases separated the two germline ends. Germline-derived CDR1 and CDR2 are LNHNV and YYDKDF (reference sequence). The CDR3 contains 15 residues. CDR3: CATSRDGAGVYGYTF. Written as DNA, the CDR3 is TGTGCCACCAGCAGAGATGGGGCAGGGGTCTATGGCTACACCTTC.

This chain joins TRBV20-1 and TRBJ2-7; TRBD2 matches at 13 bases. The V segment lost 0 bases and the J segment 6 bases; nucleotides outside the gene matches: 11. Looked up from germline, CDR1 is DFQATT and CDR2 is SNEGSKA (reference sequence). The CDR3 runs 17 residues. CDR3 protein: CSARDSSLRTSGSEQYF. The DNA of the CDR3 is TGCAGTGCTAGAGATTCCAGCCTACGGACTAGCGGGAGCGAGCAGTACTTC.

This clonotype was recorded a few times. This chain uses TRBV6-2 or TRBV6-3 with TRBJ1-6, with a weak D call TRBD1 (5 bases). V gave up 1 base and J gave up 0 bases, with 10 bases separating them. The CDR3 contains 17 residues. Germline assignment: CDR1 MNHEY and CDR2 SVGEGT. The DNA of the CDR3 is TGTGCCAGCAGTTACTGGGGGTTCGGCTCCTATAATTCACCCCTCCACTTT. Amino acid sequence: CASSYWGFGSYNSPLHF.

J is TRBJ1-1 and V is TRBV7-8; D gene uncertain. CDR3 length: 15 amino acids. Germline CDR1 is SGHVS and CDR2 is FQNEAQ. V lost 0 bases and J 1 base, leaving 9 bases between the germline ends. CDR3 amino acids: CASSLAGEGNTEAFF. In DNA form, the CDR3 reads TGTGCCAGCAGCTTAGCGGGTGAGGGGAACACTGAAGCTTTCTTT.

This chain uses TRBV3-1 with TRBJ2-2; maybe TRBD1 (6 bases). Trimming removed 4 bases from V and 4 bases from J, with 16 bases in between. The germline gives CDR1 LGHDT, CDR2 YNNKEL (reference sequence). The CDR3 totals 16 residues. The CDR3 is CASSPKDRGGTGELFF. Here the CDR3 DNA reads TGTGCCAGCAGCCCCAAGGACCGAGGGGGCACCGGGGAGCTGTTTTTT.

This clonotype appeared a single time. V and J are TRBV20-1 and TRBJ1-1; unclear D gene. This CDR3 region has 15 residues. The ends were cut back, 4 bases at V and 1 base at J, with 16 bases in the middle. In germline, CDR1 is DFQATT, CDR2 SNEGSKA (reference sequence). CDR3 sequence (DNA): TGCAGTGCTACCAAAATAATTGACCAGAACACTGAAGCTTTCTTT. Translated: CSATKIIDQNTEAFF.

This clonotype was observed many times. This sequence joins TRBV6-1 and TRBJ2-7; 7 bases map to TRBD1. The CDR3 contains 12 residues. Germline V gene lookup returns CDR1 MNHNS and CDR2 SASEGT. Trimming at V came to 6 bases and at J to 3 bases, leaving 2 bases not matched to a gene. In nucleotides, the CDR3 is TGTGCCAGCAGCCGGGACAGCTACGAGCAGTACTTC. Its protein product is CASSRDSYEQYF.

This sequence joins TRBV20-1 and TRBJ2-7; tentative D call: TRBD1 (5 bases). Germline lookup yields CDR1 DFQATT and CDR2 SNEGSKA (reference sequence). Trimming took 2 bases from V and 3 from J, leaving 8 bases between them. The CDR3 length is 12 residues. CDR3 nucleotide sequence: TGCAGTGCTAGACACAGGAACTACGAGCAGTACTTC. As protein: CSARHRNYEQYF.